Presented here are 18 T cell receptor beta chains from one specimen sequenced in a study of cytomegalovirus exposure and HLA in healthy donors. The PCR used 60 Vbeta and 13 Jbeta primers. Profiling relied on immunoSEQ multiplex PCR, and the TCRdb table lists in-frame clones only, not all of them. The sample lists about 130,000 clones; 66% were seen once. The sequencing input was PBMCs. The receptors were sampled from a human donor in good health.

The chain has TRBV2 and TRBJ2-3; a possible D gene is TRBD2 (6 bases). The ends were cut back, 7 bases at V and 0 bases at J, with 17 bases in the middle. CDR3 length: 16 residues. Per the germline V gene, CDR1 is SNHLY and CDR2 is FYNNEI. CDR3 region: CASTPRTTFSTDTQYF. CDR3 nucleotides: TGTGCCAGCACCCCTCGGACTACCTTTAGCACAGATACGCAGTATTTT.

V usage is TRBV25-1 and J usage is TRBJ1-2; tentative D call: TRBD1 (5 bases). V shed 3 bases and J shed 5 bases, with 16 bases lying between them. This CDR3 is 15 amino acids long. Germline values: CDR1 MGHDK, CDR2 SYGVNS. The CDR3 loop is CASSDGGDRVYGYTF. The DNA for the CDR3 is TGTGCCAGCAGTGACGGTGGTGACAGAGTATATGGCTACACCTTC.

J is TRBJ2-2 and V is TRBV7-9, with 10 bases lining up with TRBD2. V lost 7 bases and J lost 7; bases outside the gene matches: 9. The CDR3 contains 15 residues. The V gene's germline CDR1 is SEHNR and CDR2 FQNEAQ (reference sequence). CDR3 amino acids: CASTLAGAFSGELFF. For the CDR3, the DNA is TGTGCCAGCACTCTAGCGGGAGCGTTCAGCGGGGAGCTGTTTTTT.

In its sample, this clone was seen a few times. V is TRBV15 and J is TRBJ2-7, with D tentatively TRBD2 (6 bases). Germline lookup yields CDR1 LNHNV and CDR2 YYDKDF (reference sequence). Trimming took 3 bases from V and 2 from J, leaving 17 bases between them. This CDR3 is 16 amino acids long. The chain's CDR3 is CATSSVASARAYEQYF. CDR3 nucleotides: TGTGCCACCAGCAGTGTTGCTAGCGCTCGGGCCTACGAGCAGTACTTC.

The table lists this clone with a few counts. The chain joins TRBV6-6 to TRBJ2-2, with 12 bases lining up with TRBD2. Germline assignment: CDR1 MNHNY and CDR2 SVGAGI (reference sequence). This CDR3 has 16 residues. The ends lost 6 bases at V and 6 bases at J; junction bases unmatched: 8. The CDR3 here is CASRTTSGGSPGELFF. CDR3 nucleotide sequence: TGTGCCAGCAGAACCACTAGCGGGGGGTCCCCCGGGGAGCTGTTTTTT.

This clone was seen a few times. The V gene is TRBV6-5, the J gene TRBJ2-2; no clear D gene. V dropped 8 bases and J dropped 5 bases, with 15 bases sitting between them. The CDR3 runs to 14 residues. Germline CDR1 MNHEY, CDR2 SVGAGI. CDR3 DNA: TGTGCCAGCTCGTGGCAAACCCCAACCGGGGAGCTGTTTTTT. It codes for CASSWQTPTGELFF.

The chain is built from TRBV28 and TRBJ2-1, with 9 bases matching TRBD1. CDR3 length: 12 amino acids. Trimming removed 8 bases from V and 7 bases from J; junction bases left unmatched: 3. Germline V lookup: CDR1 MDHEN, CDR2 SYDVKM. The CDR3 sequence is CASGTGRNEQFF. The CDR3 DNA is TGTGCCAGCGGGACAGGGAGGAATGAGCAGTTCTTC.

This chain joins TRBV23-1 and TRBJ2-1; TRBD2 agrees at 8 bases. TRBV23-1 carries the ORF label, with uncertain function. V gave up 11 bases and J gave up 7 bases; unmatched junction bases: 10. The CDR3 is made up of 13 amino acids. The CDR3 loop is CAPPGGPGNEQFF. For the CDR3, the DNA is TGCGCCCCCCCGGGAGGGCCAGGAAATGAGCAGTTCTTC.

The chain uses TRBV7-2 and TRBJ1-5; no clear D gene. Trimming removed 2 bases from V and 1 base from J, with 9 bases in between. The V gene's germline CDR1 is SGHTA and CDR2 FQGNSA. CDR3 length equals 15 residues. The CDR3 DNA reads as TGTGCCAGCAGCTTAAACGGTTTAAGCAATCAGCCCCAGCATTTT. It codes for CASSLNGLSNQPQHF.

V usage is TRBV19 and J usage is TRBJ2-1; 8 bases fit TRBD2. Germline V gene sequence: CDR1 LNHDA, CDR2 SQIVND (reference sequence). J gave up 8 bases and V 4 bases, and 10 bases lay outside the gene matches. The CDR3 runs 15 residues. The CDR3 region is CASSKLGLGGDEQFF. The DNA for the CDR3 is TGTGCCAGTAGTAAGCTGGGACTAGGGGGGGATGAGCAGTTCTTC.

The sample holds one count of this clone. The chain is built from TRBV18 and TRBJ2-3; 7 bases fit TRBD2. There are 15 residues in the CDR3. Per germline, CDR1 KGHSH and CDR2 LQKENI. The V gene end was trimmed by 1 base and the J gene end by 5 bases; junction bases not matched to a gene: 6. The CDR3 protein is CASSPREGTGDTQYF. CDR3 DNA sequence: TGTGCCAGCTCACCACGGGAGGGGACCGGAGATACGCAGTATTTT. Complete variable domain (other parts from reference TRBV18 and TRBJ2-3): NAGVMQNPRHLVRRRGQEARLRCSPMKGHSHVYWYRQLPEEGLKFMVYLQKENIIDESGMPKERFSAEFPKEGPSILRIQQVVRGDSAAYFCASSPREGTGDTQYFGPGTRLTVL.

Of note for this clone: The junction and the germline gene differ at one end; a read error may be behind it. The genes are TRBV15 and TRBJ2-1; 11 bases map to TRBD2. Germline V gives CDR1 LNHNV, CDR2 YYDKDF (reference sequence). The length of the CDR3 is 16 residues. The CDR3, as DNA: TGTGCCACCAGCAGATCGGGACTAGCGGTGATCAATGAGCTGTTCTTC. Translating it yields CATSRSGLAVINELFF.

The V gene is TRBV5-4, the J gene TRBJ2-5; possibly TRBD2 for D (6 bases). The CDR3 is 14 residues long. Germline-derived CDR1 and CDR2 are SGHNT and YYREEE (reference sequence). The V end was cut by 4 bases, the J end by 5 bases, with 15 bases between. The CDR3 DNA sequence: TGTGCCAGCAGCCAAGACAACCGGGGGGAGACCCAGTACTTC. Translation gives CASSQDNRGETQYF.

The chain couples TRBV15 to TRBJ1-2, with D possibly being TRBD1 (5 bases). The CDR3 is made up of 14 amino acids. V was clipped by 0 bases and J by 4 bases, with 9 bases between them. The germline CDR1 and CDR2 sequences are LNHNV and YYDKDF (reference sequence). CDR3 coding DNA: TGTGCCACCAGCAGAGATTGGCAGGGCTATGGCTACACCTTC. Translated, it gives CATSRDWQGYGYTF.

The chain couples TRBV6-1 to TRBJ2-7; D perhaps matches TRBD2 (5 bases). There are 15 residues in the CDR3. The V end lost 6 bases, the J end lost 0 bases, and 15 bases lay between the germline ends. The germline V gene has CDR1 MNHNS and CDR2 SASEGT. The CDR3 DNA is TGTGCCAGCAGCTCCTCGGGGAGCCTCTCCTACGAGCAGTACTTC. As protein: CASSSSGSLSYEQYF.

This clone was counted between two and nine times. The J gene is TRBJ2-7, the V gene TRBV11-3, with D perhaps TRBD2 (7 bases). This CDR3 has 19 residues. The V and J ends lost 0 bases and 2 bases respectively, with 23 bases between them. Germline V gene lookup returns CDR1 SGHNT and CDR2 YENEEA. CDR3 nucleotide sequence: TGTGCCAGCAGCTTAGATGGGGGGGCCATTCAACCCCGGCCCTACGAGCAGTACTTC. It is translated as CASSLDGGAIQPRPYEQYF.

The chain carries TRBV7-6 and TRBJ2-1; D perhaps matches TRBD1 (5 bases). This CDR3 has 14 residues. CDR1 is SGHVS and CDR2 is FNYEAQ in the germline V gene. Trimming pared 5 bases from V and 6 bases from J, leaving 14 bases between. In nucleotides, the CDR3 is TGTGCCAGCAGCCTTAGAACAGGAGCCAATGAGCAGTTCTTC. Encoded protein: CASSLRTGANEQFF.

This clone was found once. The rearrangement joins TRBV5-1 to TRBJ2-1, with 14 bases identical to TRBD2. The junction had 6 bases not matched to a gene; V was cut back by 4 bases and J by 9 bases. This CDR3 spans 15 amino acids. Germline loops: CDR1 SGHRS, CDR2 YFSETQ. In nucleotides, the CDR3 is TGCGCCAGCAGCGGGGGACTAGCGGGAGAGGGTGAGCAGTTCTTC. This translates into CASSGGLAGEGEQFF.